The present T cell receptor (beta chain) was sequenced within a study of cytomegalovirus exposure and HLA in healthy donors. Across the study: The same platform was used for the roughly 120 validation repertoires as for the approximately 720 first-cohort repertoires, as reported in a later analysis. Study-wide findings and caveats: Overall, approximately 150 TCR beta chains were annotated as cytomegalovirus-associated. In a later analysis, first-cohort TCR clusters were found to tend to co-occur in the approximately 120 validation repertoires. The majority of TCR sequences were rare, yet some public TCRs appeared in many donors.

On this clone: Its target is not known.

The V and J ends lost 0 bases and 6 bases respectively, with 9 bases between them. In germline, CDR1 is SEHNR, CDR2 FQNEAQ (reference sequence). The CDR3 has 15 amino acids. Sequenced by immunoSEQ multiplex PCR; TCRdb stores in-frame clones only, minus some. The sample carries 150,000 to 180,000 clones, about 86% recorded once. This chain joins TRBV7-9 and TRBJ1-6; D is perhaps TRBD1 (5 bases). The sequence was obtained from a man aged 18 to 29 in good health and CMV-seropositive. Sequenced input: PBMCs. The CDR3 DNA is TGTGCCAGCAGCTTAGCGGACACGGGTAATTCACCCCTCCACTTT. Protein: CASSLADTGNSPLHF.